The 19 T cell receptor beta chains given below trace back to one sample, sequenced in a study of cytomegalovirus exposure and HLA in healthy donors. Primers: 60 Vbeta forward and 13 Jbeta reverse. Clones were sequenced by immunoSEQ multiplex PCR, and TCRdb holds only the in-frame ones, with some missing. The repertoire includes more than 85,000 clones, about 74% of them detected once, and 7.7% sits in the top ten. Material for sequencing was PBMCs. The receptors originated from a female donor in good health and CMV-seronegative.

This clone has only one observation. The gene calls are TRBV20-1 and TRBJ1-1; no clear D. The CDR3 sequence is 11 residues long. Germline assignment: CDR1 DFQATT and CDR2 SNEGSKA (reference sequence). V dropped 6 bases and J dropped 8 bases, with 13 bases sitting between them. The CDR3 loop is CSAQIDLEAFF. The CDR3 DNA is TGCAGTGCCCAGATTGATTTAGAAGCTTTCTTT.

The CDR3: CASSQDLGQGNTIYF. The CDR3 DNA is TGCGCCAGCAGCCAAGATTTGGGGCAGGGCAACACCATATATTTT. The chain employs TRBV4-3 and TRBJ1-3; a possible D gene is TRBD1 (5 bases). The germline gives CDR1 LGHNA, CDR2 YSLEER. The ends were cut back, 0 bases at V and 7 bases at J, with 13 bases in the middle. This CDR3 spans 15 amino acids.

CDR3 residues: CASSFIAGRYEQYF. CDR3 nucleotides: TGCGCCAGCAGCTTTATAGCGGGGCGGTACGAGCAGTACTTC. The rearrangement uses TRBV5-1 and TRBJ2-7; 8 positions match TRBD2. The germline V gene has CDR1 SGHRS and CDR2 YFSETQ. CDR3 length: 14 amino acids. The J segment lost 4 bases and the V segment lost 2 bases, leaving 5 bases of the junction unmatched.

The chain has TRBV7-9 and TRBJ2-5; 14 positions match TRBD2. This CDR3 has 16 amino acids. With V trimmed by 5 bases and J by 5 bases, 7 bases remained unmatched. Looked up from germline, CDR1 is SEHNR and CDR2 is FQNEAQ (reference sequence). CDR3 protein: CASSKGTSGSFETQYF. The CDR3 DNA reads TGTGCCAGCAGCAAAGGGACTAGCGGGAGTTTTGAGACCCAGTACTTC. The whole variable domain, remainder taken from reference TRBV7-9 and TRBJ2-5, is DTGVSQNPRHKITKRGQNVTFRCDPISEHNRLYWYRQTLGQGPEFLTYFQNEAQLEKSRLLSDRFSAERPKGSFSTLEIQRTEQGDSAMYLCASSKGTSGSFETQYFGPGTRLLVL.

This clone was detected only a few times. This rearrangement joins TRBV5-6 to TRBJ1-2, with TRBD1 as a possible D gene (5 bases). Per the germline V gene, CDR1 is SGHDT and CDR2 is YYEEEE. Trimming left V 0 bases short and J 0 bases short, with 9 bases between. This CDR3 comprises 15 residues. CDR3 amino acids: CASSLGQQANYGYTF. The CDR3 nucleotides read TGTGCCAGCAGCTTGGGACAGCAAGCTAACTATGGCTACACCTTC. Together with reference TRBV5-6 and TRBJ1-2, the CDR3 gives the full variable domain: DAGVTQSPTHLIKTRGQQVTLRCSPKSGHDTVSWYQQALGQGPQFIFQYYEEEERQRGNFPDRFSGHQFPNYSSELNVNALLLGDSALYLCASSLGQQANYGYTFGSGTRLTVV.

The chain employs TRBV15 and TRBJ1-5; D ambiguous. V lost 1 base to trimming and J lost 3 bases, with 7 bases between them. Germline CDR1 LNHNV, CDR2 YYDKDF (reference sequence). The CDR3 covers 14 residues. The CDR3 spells CATSRGEVNQPQHF. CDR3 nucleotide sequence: TGTGCCACCAGCAGAGGGGAGGTCAATCAGCCCCAGCATTTT.

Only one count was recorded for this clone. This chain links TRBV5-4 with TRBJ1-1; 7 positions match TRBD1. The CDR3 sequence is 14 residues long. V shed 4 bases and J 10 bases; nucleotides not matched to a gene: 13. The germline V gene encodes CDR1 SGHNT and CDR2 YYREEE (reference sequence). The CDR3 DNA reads TGTGCCAGCAGCCCGACAGGGAATACGGACCGAGCTTTCTTT. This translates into CASSPTGNTDRAFF. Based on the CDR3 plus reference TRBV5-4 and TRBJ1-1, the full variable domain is ETGVTQSPTHLIKTRGQQVTLRCSSQSGHNTVSWYQQALGQGPQFIFQYYREEENGRGNFPPRFSGLQFPNYSSELNVNALELDDSALYLCASSPTGNTDRAFFGQGTRLTVV.

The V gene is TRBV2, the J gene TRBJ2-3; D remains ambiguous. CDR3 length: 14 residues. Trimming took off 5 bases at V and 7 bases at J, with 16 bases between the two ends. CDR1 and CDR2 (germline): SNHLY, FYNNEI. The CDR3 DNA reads TGTGCCAGCAGTTTTGACACCCTATCGAATACGCAGTATTTT. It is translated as CASSFDTLSNTQYF.

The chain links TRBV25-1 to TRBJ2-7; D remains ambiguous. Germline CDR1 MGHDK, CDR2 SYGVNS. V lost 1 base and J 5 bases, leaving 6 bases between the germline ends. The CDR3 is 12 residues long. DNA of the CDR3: TGTGCCAGCAGTGAATTTTTAGACGAGCAGTACTTC. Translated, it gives CASSEFLDEQYF.

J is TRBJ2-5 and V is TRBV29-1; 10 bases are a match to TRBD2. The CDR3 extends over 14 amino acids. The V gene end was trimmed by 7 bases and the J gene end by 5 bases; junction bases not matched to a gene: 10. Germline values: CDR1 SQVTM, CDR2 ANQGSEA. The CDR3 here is CSAPPQTSGETQYF. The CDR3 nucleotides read TGCAGCGCCCCCCCTCAGACTAGCGGGGAGACCCAGTACTTC.

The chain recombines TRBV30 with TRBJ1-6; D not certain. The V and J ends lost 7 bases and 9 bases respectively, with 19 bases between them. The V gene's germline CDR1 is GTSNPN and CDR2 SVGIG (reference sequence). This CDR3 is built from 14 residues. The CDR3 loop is CAFTPGWRGSPLHF. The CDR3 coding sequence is TGTGCCTTCACCCCCGGCTGGCGCGGTTCACCCCTCCACTTT.

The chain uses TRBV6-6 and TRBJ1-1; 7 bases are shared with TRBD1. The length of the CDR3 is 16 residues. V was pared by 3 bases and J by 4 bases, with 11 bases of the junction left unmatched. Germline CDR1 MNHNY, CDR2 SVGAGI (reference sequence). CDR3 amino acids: CASSYDPADRVTEAFF. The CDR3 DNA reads TGTGCCAGCAGTTATGACCCCGCAGACAGGGTCACTGAAGCTTTCTTT.

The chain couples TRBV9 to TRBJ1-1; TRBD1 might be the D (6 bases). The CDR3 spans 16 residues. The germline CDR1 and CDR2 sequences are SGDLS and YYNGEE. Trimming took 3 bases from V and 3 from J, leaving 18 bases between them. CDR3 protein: CASSAPGAQGHTEAFF. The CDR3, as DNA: TGTGCCAGCAGCGCCCCCGGGGCGCAGGGGCACACTGAAGCTTTCTTT.

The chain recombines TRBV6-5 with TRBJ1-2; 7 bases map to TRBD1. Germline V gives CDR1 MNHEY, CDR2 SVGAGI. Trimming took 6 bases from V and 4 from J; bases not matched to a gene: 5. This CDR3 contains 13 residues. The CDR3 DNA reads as TGTGCCAGCAGCCCCAGGGGGGTCTATGGCTACACCTTC. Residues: CASSPRGVYGYTF.

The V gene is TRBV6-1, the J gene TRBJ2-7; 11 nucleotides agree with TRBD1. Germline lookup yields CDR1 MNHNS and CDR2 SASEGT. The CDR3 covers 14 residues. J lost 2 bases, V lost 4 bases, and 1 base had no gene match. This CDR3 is CASSGTGGPYEQYF. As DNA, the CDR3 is TGTGCCAGCAGTGGGACAGGGGGCCCCTACGAGCAGTACTTC.

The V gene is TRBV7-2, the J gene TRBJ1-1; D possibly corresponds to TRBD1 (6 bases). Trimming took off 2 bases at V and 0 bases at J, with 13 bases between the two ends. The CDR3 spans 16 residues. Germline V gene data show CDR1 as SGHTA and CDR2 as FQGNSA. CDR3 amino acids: CASSLPHGQMNTEAFF. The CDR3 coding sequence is TGTGCCAGCAGCTTACCACACGGACAGATGAACACTGAAGCTTTCTTT.

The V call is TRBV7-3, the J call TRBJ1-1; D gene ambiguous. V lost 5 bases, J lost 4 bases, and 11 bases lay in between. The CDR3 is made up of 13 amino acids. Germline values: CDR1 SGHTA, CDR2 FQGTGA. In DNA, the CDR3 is TGTGCCAGCAGCAGTGCCCGGGGCACTGAAGCTTTCTTT. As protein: CASSSARGTEAFF.

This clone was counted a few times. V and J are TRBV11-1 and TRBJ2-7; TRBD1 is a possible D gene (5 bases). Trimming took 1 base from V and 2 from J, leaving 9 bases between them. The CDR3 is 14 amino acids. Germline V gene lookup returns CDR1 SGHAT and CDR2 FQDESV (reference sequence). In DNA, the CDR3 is TGTGCCAGCAGCTTAGAGGTCAGGGCCTACGAGCAGTACTTC. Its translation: CASSLEVRAYEQYF.

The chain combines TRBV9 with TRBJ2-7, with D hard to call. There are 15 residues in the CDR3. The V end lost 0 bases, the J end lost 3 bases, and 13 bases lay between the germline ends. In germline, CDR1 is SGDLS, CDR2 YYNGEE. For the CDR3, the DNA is TGTGCCAGCAGCGTAGACTGGGCCTCCGGCTACGAGCAGTACTTC. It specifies CASSVDWASGYEQYF. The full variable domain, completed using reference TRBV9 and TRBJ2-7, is DSGVTQTPKHLITATGQRVTLRCSPRSGDLSVYWYQQSLDQGLQFLIQYYNGEERAKGNILERFSAQQFPDLHSELNLSSLELGDSALYFCASSVDWASGYEQYFGPGTRLTVT.